A single sample is the source of the 23 T cell receptor beta chains below, sequenced in a study of cytomegalovirus exposure and HLA in healthy donors. Assay: immunoSEQ multiplex PCR; the TCRdb copy retains only in-frame clones and omits some. This table has 220,000 or so clones, less than 85% appearing once. Sequenced sample: PBMCs. The receptor set was obtained from a woman aged 18-35 years in good health and CMV-seronegative.

The V gene is TRBV9, the J gene TRBJ2-1, with TRBD1 matching over 9 bases. Germline CDR1 SGDLS, CDR2 YYNGEE. The V segment lost 4 bases and the J segment 7 bases; nucleotides outside the gene matches: 12. This CDR3 region has 16 residues. Written as DNA, the CDR3 is TGTGCCAGCAGCTCCAGAGGGGGACAGGGACTGAATGAGCAGTTCTTC. Protein sequence: CASSSRGGQGLNEQFF.

V and J are TRBV2 and TRBJ1-1; D perhaps matches TRBD1 (6 bases). Between the trimmed V and J ends, which lost 7 bases and 0 bases, there was a span of 12 bases. The germline gives CDR1 SNHLY, CDR2 FYNNEI. This CDR3 comprises 14 residues. CDR3 in amino acids: CASKRTEMNTEAFF. The CDR3 DNA is TGTGCCAGCAAACGGACAGAAATGAACACTGAAGCTTTCTTT.

This clone was counted once. V usage is TRBV7-2 and J usage is TRBJ2-7; a possible D gene is TRBD1 (5 bases). The CDR3 is made up of 15 amino acids. V lost 4 bases, J lost 2 bases, and 15 bases lay in between. Per the germline V gene, CDR1 is SGHTA and CDR2 is FQGNSA. This CDR3 reads CASSSLLRGPYEQYF. As DNA, the CDR3 is TGTGCCAGCAGCTCCCTCTTAAGGGGTCCCTACGAGCAGTACTTC. Full variable domain (rest looked up from reference TRBV7-2 and TRBJ2-7): GAGVSQSPSNKVTEKGKDVELRCDPISGHTALYWYRQSLGQGLEFLIYFQGNSAPDKSGLPSDRFSAERTGGSVSTLTIQRTQQEDSAVYLCASSSLLRGPYEQYFGPGTRLTVT.

The chain carries TRBV4-1 and TRBJ2-5; 12 nucleotides line up with TRBD2. Germline CDR1 is MGHRA and CDR2 is YSYEKL. The CDR3 is made up of 16 amino acids. The trim removed 1 base at V and 2 bases at J, leaving 2 bases unmatched. The CDR3 loop is CASSQGLAGGQETQYF. The DNA for the CDR3 is TGCGCCAGCAGCCAAGGGCTAGCGGGAGGGCAAGAGACCCAGTACTTC.

This clone was seen a single time. The V call is TRBV28, the J call TRBJ1-4, with D tentatively TRBD1 (5 bases). From germline, CDR1 is MDHEN and CDR2 SYDVKM. The V gene lost 5 bases and the J gene lost 3 bases, with 13 bases spanning the gap. There are 15 residues in the CDR3. The CDR3: CASSAGLGANEKLFF. The CDR3 bases are TGTGCCAGCAGTGCAGGGTTAGGGGCTAATGAAAAACTGTTTTTT.

This chain connects TRBV7-3 to TRBJ2-5, with 9 bases identical to TRBD1. Germline V lookup: CDR1 SGHTA, CDR2 FQGTGA. Trimming at V came to 5 bases and at J to 5 bases, leaving 6 bases not matched to a gene. The CDR3 loop spans 14 amino acids. The CDR3 DNA reads as TGTGCCAGCAGCCGAACCGGGACAGGGGAGACCCAGTACTTC. Translated, it gives CASSRTGTGETQYF.

J is TRBJ2-2 and V is TRBV7-3; TRBD2 agrees at 8 bases. Germline trimming cut 4 bases from V and 5 bases from J; bases unmatched to any gene: 12. The CDR3 consists of 17 residues. In germline, CDR1 is SGHTA, CDR2 FQGTGA. The DNA of the CDR3 is TGTGCCAGCAGCTCAACCCCTATGGCGGGAGGTACCGGGGAGCTGTTTTTT. It yields the protein CASSSTPMAGGTGELFF.

This chain joins TRBV29-1 and TRBJ2-7, with 7 bases aligning to TRBD2. Per germline, CDR1 SQVTM and CDR2 ANQGSEA. The CDR3 runs to 14 residues. Trimming cost V 4 bases and J 1 base; bases outside gene matches: 7. The CDR3 DNA reads TGCAGCGTTGCAGATGGGGGAGGGTCCTACGAGCAGTACTTC. Translated: CSVADGGGSYEQYF.

This clone was observed once. A junction end diverges from the germline sequence, so it may reflect a read error. The chain has TRBV4-1 and TRBJ2-1, with D perhaps being TRBD1 or TRBD2 (5 bases each). The CDR3 runs to 15 residues. Germline V CDR1 and CDR2: MGHRA, YSYEKL. The CDR3 nucleotides are TGCGCCAGCAGCCAAGTTGGGACGGTCTACAATAAAAGGATCTTC. Amino acids: CASSQVGTVYNKRIF.

The rearrangement joins TRBV19 to TRBJ2-1, with 9 nucleotides matching TRBD2. CDR3 length equals 15 residues. V lost 2 bases and J lost 6; bases outside the gene matches: 5. The germline V gene encodes CDR1 LNHDA and CDR2 SQIVND (reference sequence). In DNA form, the CDR3 reads TGTGCCAGTAGTATACGGCGGACTAGCGTCAATGAGCAGTTCTTC. Its protein is CASSIRRTSVNEQFF. Combining the CDR3 with reference TRBV19 and TRBJ2-1 gives the whole variable domain DGGITQSPKYLFRKEGQNVTLSCEQNLNHDAMYWYRQDPGQGLRLIYYSQIVNDFQKGDIAEGYSVSREKKESFPLTVTSAQKNPTAFYLCASSIRRTSVNEQFFGPGTRLTVL.

The chain couples TRBV9 to TRBJ2-1; unclear D gene. Trimming took off 3 bases at V and 9 bases at J, with 7 bases between the two ends. Germline V gene data show CDR1 as SGDLS and CDR2 as YYNGEE. The CDR3 spans 11 residues. Here the CDR3 reads CASSASGEQFF. CDR3 DNA sequence: TGTGCCAGCAGCGCGTCGGGTGAGCAGTTCTTC. Full variable domain (outside the CDR3, taken from reference TRBV9 and TRBJ2-1): DSGVTQTPKHLITATGQRVTLRCSPRSGDLSVYWYQQSLDQGLQFLIQYYNGEERAKGNILERFSAQQFPDLHSELNLSSLELGDSALYFCASSASGEQFFGPGTRLTVL.

The chain is built from TRBV27 and TRBJ2-2; 11 nucleotides agree with TRBD2. CDR3 length equals 14 residues. Germline CDR1 reads MNHEY; CDR2 reads SMNVEV (reference sequence). CDR3 DNA: TGTGGTAGCCGGAGTAGCGGGAGGGTCGGGGAGCTGTTTTTT. Encoded protein: CGSRSSGRVGELFF.

This chain uses TRBV6-5 with TRBJ1-1, with no clear D. Trimming took 7 bases from V and 4 from J, leaving 13 bases between them. Germline lookup yields CDR1 MNHEY and CDR2 SVGAGI. This CDR3 region has 13 residues. The CDR3 nucleotides are TGTGCCAGCATGAGAAGTTGGGGCACTGAAGCTTTCTTT. Amino acids: CASMRSWGTEAFF.

Many counts were recorded for this clone. The CDR3 DNA reads TGTGCCAGCTCACCACAAGGGGATCACTACGAGCAGTACTTC. Protein: CASSPQGDHYEQYF. The chain is built from TRBV18 and TRBJ2-7; possibly TRBD1 for D (5 bases). The V gene's germline CDR1 is KGHSH and CDR2 LQKENI. The CDR3 spans 14 residues. Trimming left V 1 base short and J 3 bases short, with 10 bases between.

As for this clone: Other DNA sequences in the sample encode the same CDR3. The chain joins TRBV27 to TRBJ2-1, with D unresolved. This CDR3 has 15 residues. Per the germline V gene, CDR1 is MNHEY and CDR2 is SMNVEV (reference sequence). The V gene lost 2 bases and the J gene lost 1 base, with 9 bases spanning the gap. Here the CDR3 reads CASSLVRDSYNEQFF. The CDR3, as DNA: TGTGCCAGCAGTTTAGTAAGGGATTCCTACAATGAGCAGTTCTTC.

V is TRBV6-5 and J is TRBJ2-1, with 8 positions matching TRBD2. Germline V gives CDR1 MNHEY, CDR2 SVGAGI. This CDR3 spans 15 amino acids. V lost 6 bases to trimming and J lost 2 bases; unmatched junction nucleotides: 6. Here the CDR3 reads CASSRGGFAYNEQFF. The CDR3 nucleotides read TGTGCCAGCAGCCGCGGGGGGTTCGCCTACAATGAGCAGTTCTTC.

The J gene is TRBJ2-1, the V gene TRBV6-1; D call uncertain. In germline, CDR1 is MNHNS, CDR2 SASEGT. The V end lost 9 bases, the J end lost 5 bases, and 8 bases lay between the germline ends. This CDR3 contains 11 residues. The CDR3, as DNA: TGTGCCAGTACCCTGGACAATGAGCAGTTCTTC. Translating gives CASTLDNEQFF.

The chain carries TRBV5-6 and TRBJ1-2, with TRBD1 as a possible D gene (5 bases). The V end was cut by 1 base, the J end by 2 bases, with 9 bases between. The CDR3 sequence is 14 residues long. CDR1 and CDR2 (germline): SGHDT, YYEEEE. In DNA, the CDR3 is TGTGCCAGCAGCTTGAACAGGTTAAACTATGGCTACACCTTC. The encoded protein is CASSLNRLNYGYTF.

The chain couples TRBV2 to TRBJ1-2; D is ambiguous. Per germline, CDR1 SNHLY and CDR2 FYNNEI. This CDR3 is 15 amino acids long. V was shortened by 8 bases and J by 0 bases, with 16 bases between the two germline ends. CDR3: CASSRSEPTNYGYTF. The DNA for the CDR3 is TGTGCCAGCTCGAGGTCGGAACCAACTAACTATGGCTACACCTTC.

V usage is TRBV27 and J usage is TRBJ1-1, with D unclear. V gave up 4 bases and J gave up 1 base, with 7 bases separating them. Germline values: CDR1 MNHEY, CDR2 SMNVEV (reference sequence). The CDR3 has 13 amino acids. CDR3 amino acids: CASSSRRNTEAFF. CDR3 nucleotide sequence: TGTGCCAGCAGTTCCCGGCGGAACACTGAAGCTTTCTTT.

The V gene is TRBV6-6, the J gene TRBJ1-5; 10 bases map to TRBD1. CDR3 length: 15 residues. Germline V gene sequence: CDR1 MNHNY, CDR2 SVGAGI (reference sequence). V lost 8 bases and J lost 2; bases outside the gene matches: 6. CDR3 DNA sequence: TGTGCCAGCTCGGACAGGGGGTTCGGCAATCAGCCCCAGCATTTT. Translation gives CASSDRGFGNQPQHF.

The chain uses TRBV25-1 and TRBJ1-5, with a weak D call TRBD1 (5 bases). Germline V lookup: CDR1 MGHDK, CDR2 SYGVNS. The CDR3 runs to 12 residues. The V and J ends lost 8 bases and 4 bases respectively, with 9 bases between them. CDR3 protein: CASGGANQPQHF. The CDR3 bases are TGTGCCAGCGGAGGGGCTAATCAGCCCCAGCATTTT.

The CDR3 coding sequence is TGTGCCAGCAGCCCGACAGCCCAAAGGATGAACACTGAAGCTTTCTTT. Encoded protein: CASSPTAQRMNTEAFF. The chain employs TRBV5-6 and TRBJ1-1; D might be TRBD1 (5 bases). The CDR3 length is 16 residues. Between the trimmed V and J ends, which lost 4 bases and 0 bases, there was a span of 16 bases. Germline loops: CDR1 SGHDT, CDR2 YYEEEE. Full variable domain (outside the CDR3, taken from reference TRBV5-6 and TRBJ1-1): DAGVTQSPTHLIKTRGQQVTLRCSPKSGHDTVSWYQQALGQGPQFIFQYYEEEERQRGNFPDRFSGHQFPNYSSELNVNALLLGDSALYLCASSPTAQRMNTEAFFGQGTRLTVV.